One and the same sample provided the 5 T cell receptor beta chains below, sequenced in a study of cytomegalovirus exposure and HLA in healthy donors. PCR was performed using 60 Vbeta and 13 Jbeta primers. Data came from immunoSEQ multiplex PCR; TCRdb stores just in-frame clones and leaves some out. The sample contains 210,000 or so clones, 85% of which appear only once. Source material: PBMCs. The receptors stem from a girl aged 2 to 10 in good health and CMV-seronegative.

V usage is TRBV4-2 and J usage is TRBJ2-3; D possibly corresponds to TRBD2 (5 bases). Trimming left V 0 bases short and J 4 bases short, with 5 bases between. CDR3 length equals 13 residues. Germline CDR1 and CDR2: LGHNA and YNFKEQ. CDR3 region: CASSQELADTQYF. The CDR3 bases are TGTGCCAGCAGCCAAGAACTAGCAGATACGCAGTATTTT.

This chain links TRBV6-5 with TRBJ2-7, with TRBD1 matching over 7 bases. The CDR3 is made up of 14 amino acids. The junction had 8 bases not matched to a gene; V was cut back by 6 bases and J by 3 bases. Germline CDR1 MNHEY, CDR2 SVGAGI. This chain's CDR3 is CASRETGISYEQYF. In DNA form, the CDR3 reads TGTGCCAGCAGGGAGACAGGGATTAGCTACGAGCAGTACTTC.

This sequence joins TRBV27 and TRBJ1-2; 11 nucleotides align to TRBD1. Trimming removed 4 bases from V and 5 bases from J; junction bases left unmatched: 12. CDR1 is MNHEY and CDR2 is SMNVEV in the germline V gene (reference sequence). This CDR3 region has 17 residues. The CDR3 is CASSSRTGGNPFYGYTF. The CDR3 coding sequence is TGTGCCAGCAGTTCACGGACAGGGGGCAATCCATTTTATGGCTACACCTTC.

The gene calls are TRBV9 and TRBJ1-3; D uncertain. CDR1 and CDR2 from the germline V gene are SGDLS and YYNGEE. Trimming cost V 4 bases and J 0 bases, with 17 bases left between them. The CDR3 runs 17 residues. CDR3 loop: CASSPSLRGPSGNTIYF. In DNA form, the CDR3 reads TGTGCCAGCAGCCCCTCCCTCCGGGGTCCCTCTGGAAACACCATATATTTT.

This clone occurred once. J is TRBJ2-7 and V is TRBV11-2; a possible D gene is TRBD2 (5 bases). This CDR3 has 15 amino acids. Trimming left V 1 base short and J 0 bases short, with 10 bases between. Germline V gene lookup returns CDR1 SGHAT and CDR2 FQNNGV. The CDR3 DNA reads TGTGCCAGCAGCTTAGGAGCGGCAAGCTCCTACGAGCAGTACTTC. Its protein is CASSLGAASSYEQYF.